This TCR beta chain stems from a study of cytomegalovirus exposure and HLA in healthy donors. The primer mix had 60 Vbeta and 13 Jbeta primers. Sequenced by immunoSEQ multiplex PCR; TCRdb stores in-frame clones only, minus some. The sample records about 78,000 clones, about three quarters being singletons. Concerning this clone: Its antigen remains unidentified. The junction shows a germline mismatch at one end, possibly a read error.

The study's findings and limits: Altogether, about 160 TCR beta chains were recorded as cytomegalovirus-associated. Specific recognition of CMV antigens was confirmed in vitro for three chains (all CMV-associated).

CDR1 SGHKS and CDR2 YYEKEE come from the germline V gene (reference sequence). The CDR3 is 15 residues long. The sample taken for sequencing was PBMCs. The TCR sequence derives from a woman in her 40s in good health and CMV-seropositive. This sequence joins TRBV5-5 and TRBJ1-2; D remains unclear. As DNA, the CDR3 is TGTGCCAGCAGCAGGGAGGAAACCGCCAACTATGGCTACCCCTTC. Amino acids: CASSREETANYGYPF.